This T cell receptor (beta chain) was sequenced for a study of blood T cell repertoires in COVID-19. Overall study context: Donors in the United States, Italy and Spain gave samples during acute or convalescent COVID-19.

Germline-derived CDR1 and CDR2 are SGHAT and FQNNGV. Trimming cost V 10 bases and J 4 bases, with 25 bases left between them. The CDR3 is 17 amino acids. The table came from immunoSEQ multiplex PCR; TCRdb's copy has only in-frame clones and leaves some out. The data contain around 140,000 clones, approximately 81% of them seen just once; the ten biggest clones take up roughly 2.6%. This chain uses TRBV11-2 with TRBJ2-2; a possible D gene is TRBD2 (6 bases). The sequence was collected from a human donor with acute or convalescent COVID-19. The donor label of this sample is uncertain. The sequenced sample consisted of peripheral blood. This CDR3 is CATEISLLMGGTGELFF. In nucleotides, the CDR3 is TGTGCCACCGAAATTTCGTTGTTAATGGGGGGCACCGGGGAGCTGTTTTTT.